This is a list of T cell receptor beta chains from one sample in a study of cytomegalovirus exposure and HLA in healthy donors. TCRdb's table, derived via immunoSEQ multiplex PCR, lists solely in-frame clones and lacks some. The sample includes about 210,000 clones, about 81% of them seen just once. The source material was PBMCs. The receptor source for this set is a man between 35 and 55 years old in good health and CMV-seropositive. Both conserved end residues are trimmed from each CDR3.

V,J,CDR3
TRBV7-9,TRBJ2-7,ASSSGGQDYEQY
TRBV5-6,TRBJ2-2,ASSLWGLYANTGELF
TRBV29-1,TRBJ1-1,SVVGQPLNTEAF
TRBV6-6,TRBJ2-3,ASRTGTGTDTQY
TRBV6-6,TRBJ1-1,ASSVDTNTEAF
TRBV4-1,TRBJ1-2,ASSLGTGVGYGYT
TRBV10-1,TRBJ2-2,ASSESGGTPGELF
TRBV4-1,TRBJ1-1,ASSLTGNTEAF
TRBV6-5,TRBJ2-5,ASSYSSGSWY
TRBV5-1,TRBJ1-6,ASSFLSRNDSPLH
TRBV7-9,TRBJ2-5,ASSRGTSRGTSETQY
TRBV5-1,TRBJ2-2,ASSLPQTGGVGELF
TRBV5-1,TRBJ2-2,ASSLELVQGYTGELF
TRBV9,TRBJ2-3,ASSVPPSTDTQY
TRBV9,TRBJ1-2,ASSVSRGGSYGYT
TRBV6-1,TRBJ1-1,ATHMPGQPWAEAF
TRBV6-1,TRBJ2-3,ASSSRVRADTQY
TRBV4-2,TRBJ2-1,ASSQRLAGGVNEQF
TRBV6-1,TRBJ1-4,ASSGWTGEEEKLF
TRBV10-1,TRBJ2-2,ASSNGLAEGNGELF
TRBV27,TRBJ1-2,ASSSTGGVYGYT
TRBV25-1,TRBJ1-2,ASSEWAPTGLLPT